This T cell receptor (beta chain) was profiled in a study of T cell repertoires in cytomegalovirus infection. Study-wide context: CMV infection together with matching HLA type was indicated by public TCR beta signatures.

This clonotype appeared a few times. Its antigen is not identified. TCRdb redid the calling of the reads with MiXCR, one entry per CDR3 protein. The sample has fewer than 1,000,000 distinct CDR3 sequences; approximately 33% are singletons. Looked up from germline, CDR1 is WNHNN and CDR2 is SYGVQD (reference sequence). V was trimmed by 4 bases and J by 5 bases, leaving 6 bases between them. The length of the CDR3 is 11 residues. Findings of the study overall: Cumulative public TCR beta family frequency identified CMV carriers with the relevant HLA.

This TCR was sampled from a human donor in good health (CMV status not recorded). Some clones in this sample may be carry-over from other donors' samples. J is TRBJ2-7 and V is TRBV10-1, with D uncertain. Sequencing was performed on cultured CD8+ T cells from PBMCs, taken from culture after CMV antigen stimulation. The CDR3 spells CASSGPDEQYF. CDR3 nucleotide sequence: TGCGCCAGCAGTGGACCGGACGAGCAGTACTTC.